The subject of this entry is one TCR beta chain. This sample was included in a study of blood T cell repertoires in COVID-19. As for the study in general: Both acute and convalescent COVID-19 samples were obtained from the United States, Italy and Spain. The cDNA or gDNA used as material had been derived from T cells, B-cell-depleted T cells, or PBMCs.

Under the authors' procedure: The authors estimated nucleated cell counts from reference gene primer amplification. This table comes from immunoSEQ multiplex PCR, and its TCRdb copy is limited to in-frame clones, with some not included. The V and J calls and clone size are taken from that table; D and trimming were inferred from the DNA. The sample shows 55,000 to 75,000 clones, 80% to 85% of them seen only once. The germline V gene has CDR1 SGHAT and CDR2 FQNNGV. The CDR3 covers 15 residues. Trimming at V came to 0 bases and at J to 8 bases, leaving 5 bases not matched to a gene. Patients from Seattle were sampled longitudinally, starting during active infection.

Sequenced: peripheral blood. The gene calls are TRBV11-2 and TRBJ2-1; 9 nucleotides agree with TRBD2. The receptor was derived from a man at least 80 years old with COVID-19, enrolled during active disease. CDR3 nucleotides: TGTGCCAGCAGCTTAGAAGTTAGCGGGAGCTATGAGCAGTTCTTC. Translated, it gives CASSLEVSGSYEQFF.